These T cell receptor beta chains were read from a single sample in a study of cytomegalovirus exposure and HLA in healthy donors. Assay used: immunoSEQ multiplex PCR; TCRdb lists only in-frame clones, some missing. This sample carries 150,000 or so clones, roughly three quarters of them seen once, and the ten largest clones take approximately 6.9%. The sequencing input was PBMCs. These TCRs come from a man between 35 and 55 years old in good health and CMV-seropositive. CDR3s include the opening cysteine and the closing phenylalanine or tryptophan. Fields, in order: V gene, J gene, CDR3 protein.

TRBV5-4	TRBJ2-5	CASSWNRGRETQYF
TRBV6-5	TRBJ1-2	CASSQQGGTGGYTF
TRBV9	TRBJ2-5	CASSEGQSQETQYF
TRBV4-3	TRBJ2-5	CASSQVDGETQYF
TRBV7-9	TRBJ1-2	CASSPGEGYYGYTF
TRBV5-6	TRBJ1-4	CASSYHGTGKEKLFF
TRBV7-9	TRBJ2-7	CASSFGTTSYEQYF
TRBV5-1	TRBJ2-3	CASSPGQGLDTQYF
TRBV19	TRBJ2-7	CASSLTGTGGIEQYF
TRBV7-3	TRBJ2-6	CASSPGGVSRARVLGANVLTF
TRBV19	TRBJ2-3	CASSSSGADTQYF
TRBV6-5	TRBJ2-2	CAGGKETNTGELFF
TRBV5-6	TRBJ1-6	CASSPDRATYSPLHF
TRBV27	TRBJ1-1	CASSHPLGAKAFF
TRBV6-1	TRBJ2-1	CASRTSGGFYNEQFF
TRBV7-6	TRBJ2-1	CASSPLAGGDSYNEQFF
TRBV30	TRBJ2-1	CAGRRGGGVNEQFF
TRBV7-9	TRBJ1-2	CASSATGRNYGYTF
TRBV5-4	TRBJ1-3	CASSPGGPGLSGNTIYF
TRBV29-1	TRBJ1-2	CSVEPGYGYGYTF
TRBV6-1	TRBJ1-5	CASSEAGRNQPQHF
TRBV18	TRBJ1-6	CASSPRQGGNSPLHF
TRBV18	TRBJ2-6	CASSPRASGANVLTF
TRBV5-1	TRBJ2-1	CASSSTPGLATNNEQFF
TRBV19	TRBJ2-1	CASSQGRVSYNEQFF
TRBV10-3	TRBJ2-7	CAISDQQNYEQYF